This T cell receptor (beta chain) originates from a study of OX40 agonist ivuxolimab in advanced cancers. Study-level information: An agonistic anti-OX40 (CD134) antibody, ivuxolimab, was used to treat the patients.

Germline-derived CDR1 and CDR2 are MNHEY and SMNVEV (reference sequence). Trimming stripped 2 bases from V and 1 base from J, with 9 bases between. The CDR3 is made up of 14 amino acids. Here immunoSEQ multiplex PCR was the method, and the copy in TCRdb shows in-frame clones only, minus some. Among approximately 50,000 clones listed, 70% to 90% were seen once. The sequencing here drew on CD4+ or CD8+ T cells sorted from blood, taken in a trial of the OX40 agonist ivuxolimab. The chain employs TRBV27 and TRBJ2-7; D gene uncertain. The TCR comes from an adult with an advanced solid tumor such as melanoma, head and neck, liver or kidney cancer. The CDR3 DNA is TGTGCCAGCAGTTTAAGAACGGATTCCTACGAGCAGTACTTC. The encoded protein is CASSLRTDSYEQYF.